This T cell receptor beta chain was identified in a study of blood T cell repertoires in COVID-19. V shed 4 bases and J shed 9 bases, with 10 bases lying between them. CDR1 MDHEN and CDR2 SYDVKM come from the germline V gene. CDR3 length: 12 residues. In the study's own analysis: The authors estimated nucleated cell counts from reference gene primer amplification. Libraries were prepared by immunoSEQ multiplex PCR; TCRdb keeps only in-frame clonotypes and omits some of them. D and trimming were read from the DNA, whereas the V and J calls and clone size are those reported in that table. The profile covers some 340,000 clones, with around 83% appearing a single time and about 5% taken by the ten largest.

The receptor was derived from a woman aged 45-65 years who had recovered from COVID-19. This chain joins TRBV28 and TRBJ1-5; no definite D call. Sequenced: PBMCs or T cells enriched from blood (not recorded which). The CDR3 DNA reads TGTGCCAGCAGTTCGAGGGTTCGGCCCCAGCATTTT. The encoded protein is CASSSRVRPQHF.